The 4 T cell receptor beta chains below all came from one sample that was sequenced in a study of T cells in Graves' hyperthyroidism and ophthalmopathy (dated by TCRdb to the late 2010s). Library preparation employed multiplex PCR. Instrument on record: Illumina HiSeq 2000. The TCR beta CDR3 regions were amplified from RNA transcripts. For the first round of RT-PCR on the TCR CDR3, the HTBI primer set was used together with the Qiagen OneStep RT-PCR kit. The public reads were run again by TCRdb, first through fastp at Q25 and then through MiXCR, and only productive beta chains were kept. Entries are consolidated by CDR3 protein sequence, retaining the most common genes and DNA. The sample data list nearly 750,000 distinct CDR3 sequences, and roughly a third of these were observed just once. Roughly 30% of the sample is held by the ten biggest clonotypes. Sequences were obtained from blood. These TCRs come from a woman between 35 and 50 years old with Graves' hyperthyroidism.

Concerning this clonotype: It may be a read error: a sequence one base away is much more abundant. The CDR3 loop is CASTFDGQGSHGYTF. For the CDR3, the DNA is TGTGCCAGCACCTTTGACGGACAGGGATCCCATGGCTACACCTTC. The chain carries TRBV7-2 and TRBJ1-2; 8 bases align to TRBD1. Trimming at V came to 7 bases and at J to 6 bases, leaving 13 bases not matched to a gene. Germline loops: CDR1 SGHTA, CDR2 FQGNSA. This CDR3 contains 15 residues. Looking up the rest from reference TRBV7-2 and TRBJ1-2 gives the full variable domain: GAGVSQSPSNKVTEKGKDVELRCDPISGHTALYWYRQSLGQGLEFLIYFQGNSAPDKSGLPSDRFSAERTGGSVSTLTIQRTQQEDSAVYLCASTFDGQGSHGYTFGSGTRLTVV.

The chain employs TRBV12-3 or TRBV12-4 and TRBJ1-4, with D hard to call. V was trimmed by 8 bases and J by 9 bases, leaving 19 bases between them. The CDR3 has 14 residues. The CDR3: CASGPEKLNQKLFF. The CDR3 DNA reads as TGTGCCAGCGGCCCGGAGAAGTTAAATCAAAAACTGTTTTTT.

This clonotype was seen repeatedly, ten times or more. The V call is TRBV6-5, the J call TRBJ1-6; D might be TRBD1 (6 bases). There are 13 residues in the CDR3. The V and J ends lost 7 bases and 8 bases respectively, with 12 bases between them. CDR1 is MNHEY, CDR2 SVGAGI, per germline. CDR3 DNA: TGTGCCAGCACGGGGGCTACGGATTCACCCCTCCACTTT. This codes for CASTGATDSPLHF.

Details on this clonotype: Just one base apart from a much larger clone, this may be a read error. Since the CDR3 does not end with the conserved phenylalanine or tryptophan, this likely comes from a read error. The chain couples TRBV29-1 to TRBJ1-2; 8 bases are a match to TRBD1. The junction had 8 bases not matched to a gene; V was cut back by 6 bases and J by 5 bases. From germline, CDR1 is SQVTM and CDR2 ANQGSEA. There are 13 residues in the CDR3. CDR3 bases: TGCAGCGTAAAGCCAGGGGGCCTTTATGGCTACACCTAC. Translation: CSVKPGGLYGYTY.